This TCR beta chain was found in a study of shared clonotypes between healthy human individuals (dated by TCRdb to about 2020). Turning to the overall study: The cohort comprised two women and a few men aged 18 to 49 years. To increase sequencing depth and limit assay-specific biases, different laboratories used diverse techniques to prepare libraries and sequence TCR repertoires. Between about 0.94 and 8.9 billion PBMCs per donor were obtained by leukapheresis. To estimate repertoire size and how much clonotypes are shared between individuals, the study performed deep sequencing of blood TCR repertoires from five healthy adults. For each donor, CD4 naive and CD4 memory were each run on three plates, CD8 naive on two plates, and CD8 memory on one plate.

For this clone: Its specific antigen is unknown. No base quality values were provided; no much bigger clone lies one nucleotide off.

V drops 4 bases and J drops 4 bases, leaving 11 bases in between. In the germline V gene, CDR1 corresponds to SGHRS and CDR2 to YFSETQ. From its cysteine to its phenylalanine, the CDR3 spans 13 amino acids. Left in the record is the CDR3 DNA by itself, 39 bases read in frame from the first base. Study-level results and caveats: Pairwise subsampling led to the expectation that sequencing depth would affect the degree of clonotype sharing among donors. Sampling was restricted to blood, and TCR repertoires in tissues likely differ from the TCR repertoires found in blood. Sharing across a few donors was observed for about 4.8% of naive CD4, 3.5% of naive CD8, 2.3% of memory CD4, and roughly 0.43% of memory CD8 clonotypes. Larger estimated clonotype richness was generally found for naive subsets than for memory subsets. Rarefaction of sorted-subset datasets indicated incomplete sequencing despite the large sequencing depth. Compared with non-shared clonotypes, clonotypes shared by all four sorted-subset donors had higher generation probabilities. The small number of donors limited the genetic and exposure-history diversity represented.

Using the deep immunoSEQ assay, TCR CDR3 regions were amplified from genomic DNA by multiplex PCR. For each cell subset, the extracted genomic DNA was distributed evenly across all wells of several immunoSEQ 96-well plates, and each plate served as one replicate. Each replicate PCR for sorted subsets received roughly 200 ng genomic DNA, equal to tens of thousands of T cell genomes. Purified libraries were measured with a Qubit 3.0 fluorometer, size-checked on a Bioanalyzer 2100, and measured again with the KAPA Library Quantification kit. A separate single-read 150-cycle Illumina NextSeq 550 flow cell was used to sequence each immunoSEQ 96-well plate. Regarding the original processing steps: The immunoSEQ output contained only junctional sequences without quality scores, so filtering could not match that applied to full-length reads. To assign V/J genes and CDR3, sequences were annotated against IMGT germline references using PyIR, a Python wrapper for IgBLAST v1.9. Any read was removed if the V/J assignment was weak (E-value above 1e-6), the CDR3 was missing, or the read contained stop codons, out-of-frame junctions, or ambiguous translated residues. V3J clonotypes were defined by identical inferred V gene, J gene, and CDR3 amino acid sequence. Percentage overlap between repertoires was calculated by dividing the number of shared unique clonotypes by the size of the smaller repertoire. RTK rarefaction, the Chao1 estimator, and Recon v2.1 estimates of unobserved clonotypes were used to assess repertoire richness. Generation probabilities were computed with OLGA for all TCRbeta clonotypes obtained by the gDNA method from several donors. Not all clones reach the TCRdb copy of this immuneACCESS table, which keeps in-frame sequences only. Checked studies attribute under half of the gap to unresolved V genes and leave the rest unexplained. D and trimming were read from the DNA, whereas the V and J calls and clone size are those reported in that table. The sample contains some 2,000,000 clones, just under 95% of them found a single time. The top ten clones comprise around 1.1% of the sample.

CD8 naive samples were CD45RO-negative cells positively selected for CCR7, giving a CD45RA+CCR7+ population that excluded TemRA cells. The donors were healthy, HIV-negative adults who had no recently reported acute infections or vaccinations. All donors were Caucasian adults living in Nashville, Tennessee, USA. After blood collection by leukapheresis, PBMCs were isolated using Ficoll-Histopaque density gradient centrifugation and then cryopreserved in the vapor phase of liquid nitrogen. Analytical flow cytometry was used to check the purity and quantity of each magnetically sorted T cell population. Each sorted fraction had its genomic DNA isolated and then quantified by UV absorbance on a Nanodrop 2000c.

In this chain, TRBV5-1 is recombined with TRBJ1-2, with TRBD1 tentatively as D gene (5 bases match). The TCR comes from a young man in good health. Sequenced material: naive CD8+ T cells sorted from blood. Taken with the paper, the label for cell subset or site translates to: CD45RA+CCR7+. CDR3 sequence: CASSQDMTYGYTF. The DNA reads TGCGCCAGCAGCCAGGACATGACCTATGGCTACACCTTC.